This is a list of T cell receptor beta chains from one sample in a study of OX40 agonist ivuxolimab in advanced cancers. Clones were read by immunoSEQ multiplex PCR, and TCRdb kept only the in-frame ones, dropping some. The repertoire holds tens of thousands of clones, 87% seen once, with approximately 16% in the top ten. Sequenced here: CD4+ or CD8+ T cells sorted from blood, sampled in a trial of the OX40 agonist ivuxolimab. These receptors came from an adult with an advanced solid tumor such as melanoma, head and neck, liver or kidney cancer. CDR3s leave out the opening cysteine and the closing phenylalanine or tryptophan. Size tells how often a clone was seen (once, few, many) or the class of an expanded clone, and some rows leave it out.

>TRBV7-9|TRBJ2-4|NA
ASSWDPRGAKNIQY
>TRBV19|TRBJ2-3|NA
AIRDRTDTQY
>TRBV27|TRBJ1-5|NA
ASSPTRGNQPQH
>TRBV10-1|TRBJ2-7|NA
ASSESTGFSYEQY
>TRBV29-1|TRBJ2-3|NA
SVVGVPDTQY
>TRBV9|TRBJ1-4|NA
ASSKRGATNEKLF
>TRBV6-5|TRBJ1-5|NA
ASSVTRNQPQH
>TRBV11-2|TRBJ2-7|few
ASSFGVSYEQY
>TRBV6-6|TRBJ2-5|NA
ASRGPSGKETQY
>TRBV6-5|TRBJ1-6|NA
ASRGGRGRSPLH
>TRBV9|TRBJ2-1|once
ASSLGGTTYNEQF